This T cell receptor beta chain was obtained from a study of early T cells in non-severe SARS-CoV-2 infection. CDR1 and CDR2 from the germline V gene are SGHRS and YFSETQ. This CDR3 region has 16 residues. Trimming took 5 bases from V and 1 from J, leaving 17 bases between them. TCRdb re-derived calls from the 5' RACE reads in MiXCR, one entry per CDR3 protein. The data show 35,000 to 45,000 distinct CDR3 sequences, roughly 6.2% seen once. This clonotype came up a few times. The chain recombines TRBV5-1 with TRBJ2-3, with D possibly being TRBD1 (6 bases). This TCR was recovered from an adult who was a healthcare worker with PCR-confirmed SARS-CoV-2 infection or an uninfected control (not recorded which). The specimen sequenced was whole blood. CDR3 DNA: TGCGCCAGCAGTCTTGGGACATCGCCGGGCACAGATACGCAGTATTTT. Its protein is CASSLGTSPGTDTQYF.